This TCR beta chain derives from a study of OX40 agonist ivuxolimab in advanced cancers. Assay: immunoSEQ multiplex PCR; the TCRdb copy retains only in-frame clones and omits some. The sample records roughly 65,000 clones, 85% being singletons. This CDR3 has 15 residues. With 1 base clipped from V and 2 bases from J, the junction kept 0 bases outside the gene matches. Germline V gene sequence: CDR1 MGHRA, CDR2 YSYEKL. This sequence originates from an adult with an advanced solid tumor such as melanoma, head and neck, liver or kidney cancer. The sequenced sample was CD4+ or CD8+ T cells sorted from blood, obtained in a trial of the OX40 agonist ivuxolimab. This chain connects TRBV4-1 to TRBJ1-5, with TRBD1 matching over 9 bases. The CDR3 DNA reads as TGCGCCAGCAGCCAAGGGACAGGGGGCAATCAGCCCCAGCATTTT. Protein: CASSQGTGGNQPQHF.